This TCR beta chain was documented in a study of blood T cell repertoires in COVID-19. Whole-study context: Samples of COVID-19 (acute and convalescent) were obtained from the United States, Italy and Spain. In each case, the material was cDNA or gDNA derived from T cells, B-cell-depleted T cells, or PBMCs.

As handled by the study authors: Counts of nucleated cells, estimated from reference gene primer amplification, were obtained. Profiled with immunoSEQ multiplex PCR; TCRdb holds only in-frame clones, not every one. V and J calls and clone size are given by that table; D and trimming were obtained from the DNA. The sample records under 250,000 clones, roughly 85% being singletons. Trimming cost V 0 bases and J 4 bases, with 7 bases left between them. Germline values: CDR1 LGHDT, CDR2 YNNKEL (reference sequence). The CDR3 covers 14 residues. Cohorts were determined from participant-reported clinical history.

Sequencing used PBMCs or T cells enriched from blood (not recorded which). The sequence was collected from a woman in her forties or fifties with acute COVID-19. The V gene is TRBV3-1 (or the pseudogene TRBV3-2), the J gene TRBJ1-3; D gene uncertain. CDR3 DNA: TGTGCCAGCAGCCAAGATTGGAGGGGAAACACCATATATTTT. Protein product: CASSQDWRGNTIYF.